A single sample is the source of the 5 T cell receptor beta chains below, sequenced in a study of beta chain features in type 1 diabetes. The whole isolated RNA underwent reverse transcription, so sequencing captured expressed TCRB transcripts. Some clones are missing from TCRdb's copy, which holds only in-frame ones; the method was immunoSEQ multiplex PCR. The sample has 300,000 or so clones; roughly 14% are singletons. The study, taken as a whole, reports: All four CD4+ subsets from Type 1 diabetes patients carried moderately but significantly shorter TCRB CDR3s.

These receptors' antigens are unknown. The sequenced sample was naive CD4+ T cells from blood. The receptors here all came from a woman under 30 with type 1 diabetes.

There are a few counts of this clone. This rearrangement joins TRBV5-1 to TRBJ2-4, with 11 bases matching TRBD1. J lost 6 bases, V lost 0 bases, and 8 bases had no gene match. The germline V gene encodes CDR1 SGHRS and CDR2 YFSETQ. The CDR3 covers 17 residues. The CDR3 sequence: CASSLELRTGGLNIQYF. The CDR3 nucleotides are TGCGCCAGCAGCTTGGAATTAAGGACAGGGGGCTTAAACATTCAGTACTTC.

In this sample, this clone turned up a few times. V usage is TRBV28 and J usage is TRBJ1-1; D is unclear. Germline V CDR1 and CDR2: MDHEN, SYDVKM. This CDR3 spans 13 amino acids. The ends were cut back, 3 bases at V and 0 bases at J, with 5 bases in the middle. Written as DNA, the CDR3 is TGTGCCAGCAGTTTGGAGCTGAACACTGAAGCTTTCTTT. Its translation: CASSLELNTEAFF.

This clone has just a few counts. The chain has TRBV6-6 and TRBJ2-5; D uncertain. This CDR3 spans 15 amino acids. Germline values: CDR1 MNHNY, CDR2 SVGAGI (reference sequence). Trimming left V 4 bases short and J 2 bases short, with 14 bases between. CDR3 amino acids: CASSWLERRQETQYF. For the CDR3, the DNA is TGTGCCAGCAGTTGGTTGGAGAGACGGCAAGAGACCCAGTACTTC.

This clone was found a few times. The chain couples TRBV5-1 to TRBJ2-1; 7 positions agree with TRBD1. This CDR3 is built from 15 residues. V dropped 1 base and J dropped 5; count of bases not matched to a gene: 6. Germline CDR1 reads SGHRS; CDR2 reads YFSETQ. CDR3: CASSLPRDSHNEQFF. In nucleotides, the CDR3 is TGCGCCAGCAGCTTGCCCCGGGACAGTCACAATGAGCAGTTCTTC.

This clone was seen more than once but under ten times. The CDR3 sequence: CAWSGGGLAGGIPETQYF. Written as DNA, the CDR3 is TGTGCCTGGAGTGGGGGAGGACTAGCGGGAGGAATCCCAGAGACCCAGTACTTC. The chain joins TRBV30 to TRBJ2-5, with 14 bases fitting TRBD2. Germline assignment: CDR1 GTSNPN and CDR2 SVGIG (reference sequence). Germline trimming cut 1 base from V and 4 bases from J; bases unmatched to any gene: 11. The CDR3 has 18 amino acids.